This T cell receptor (beta chain) originates from a study of T cells in Graves' hyperthyroidism and ophthalmopathy. Study-level information: Staff took peripheral blood when the initial diagnosis was made, before any treatment began.

Clinical symptoms, serum thyroxine and TRAb, thyroid ultrasound and orbital computed tomography were used for the diagnoses. The germline V and J ends were trimmed by 2 bases and 7 bases, with 15 bases remaining between them. The germline V gene encodes CDR1 GTSNPN and CDR2 SVGIG (reference sequence). This CDR3 comprises 13 residues. This clonotype was detected ten times or more. Its antigen is currently unknown. Amplified TCR beta CDR3 regions came from RNA transcripts. First-round RT-PCR with HTBI primers amplified the TCR CDR3 region. TCRdb processed the multiplex PCR reads anew with MiXCR; each CDR3 protein has one entry. The repertoire holds 300,000 to 400,000 distinct CDR3 sequences, around 14% seen once, with more than 9.5% in the top ten. Study-level results: The majority of expanded thyroid clonotypes above 0.001 also appeared in blood.

The sample was blood. This sequence originates from an older woman with Graves' hyperthyroidism. This chain uses TRBV30 with TRBJ2-7, with a tentative D call TRBD2 (6 bases). The CDR3 reads CAWSWGDLAEQYF. Here the CDR3 DNA reads TGTGCCTGGAGTTGGGGCGACCTAGCGGAGCAGTACTTC.